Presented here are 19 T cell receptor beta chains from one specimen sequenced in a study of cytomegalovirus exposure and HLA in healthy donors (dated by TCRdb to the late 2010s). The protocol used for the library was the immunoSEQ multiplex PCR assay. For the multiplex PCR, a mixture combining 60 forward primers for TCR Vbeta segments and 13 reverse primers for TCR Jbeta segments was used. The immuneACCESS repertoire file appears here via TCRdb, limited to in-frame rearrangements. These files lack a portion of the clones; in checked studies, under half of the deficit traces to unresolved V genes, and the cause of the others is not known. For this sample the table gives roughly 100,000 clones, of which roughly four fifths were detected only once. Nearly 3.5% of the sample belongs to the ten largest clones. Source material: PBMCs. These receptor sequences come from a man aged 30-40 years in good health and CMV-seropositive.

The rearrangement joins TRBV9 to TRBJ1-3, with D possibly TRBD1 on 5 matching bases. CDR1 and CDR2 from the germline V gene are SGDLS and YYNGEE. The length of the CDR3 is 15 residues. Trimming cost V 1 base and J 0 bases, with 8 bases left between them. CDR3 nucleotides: TGTGCCAGCAGCGTAAGGGGAAACTCTGGAAACACCATATATTTT. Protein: CASSVRGNSGNTIYF.

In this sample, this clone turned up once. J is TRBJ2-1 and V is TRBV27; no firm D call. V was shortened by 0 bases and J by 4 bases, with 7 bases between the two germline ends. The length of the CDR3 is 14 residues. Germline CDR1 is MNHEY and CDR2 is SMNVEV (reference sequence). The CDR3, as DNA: TGTGCCAGCAGTTTATCGGGCCGATACAATGAGCAGTTCTTC. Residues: CASSLSGRYNEQFF.

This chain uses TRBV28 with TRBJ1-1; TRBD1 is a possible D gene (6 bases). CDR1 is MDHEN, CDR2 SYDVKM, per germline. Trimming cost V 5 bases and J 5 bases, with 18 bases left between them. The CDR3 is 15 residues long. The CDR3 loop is CASSPTTGVVTEAFF. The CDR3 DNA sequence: TGTGCCAGCAGTCCCACGACAGGAGTTGTAACTGAAGCTTTCTTT.

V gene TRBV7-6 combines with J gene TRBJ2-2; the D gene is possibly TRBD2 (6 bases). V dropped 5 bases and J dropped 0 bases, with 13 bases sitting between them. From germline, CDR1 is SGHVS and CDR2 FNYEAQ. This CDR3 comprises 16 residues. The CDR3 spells CASSRPGLTNTGELFF. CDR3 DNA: TGTGCCAGCAGCCGTCCGGGACTTACGAACACCGGGGAGCTGTTTTTT.

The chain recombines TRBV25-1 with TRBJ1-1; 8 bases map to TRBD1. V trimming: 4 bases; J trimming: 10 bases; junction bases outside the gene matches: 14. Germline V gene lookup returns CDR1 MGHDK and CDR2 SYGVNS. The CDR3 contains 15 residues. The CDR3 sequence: CASSATDRALLGAFF. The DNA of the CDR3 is TGTGCCAGCAGTGCGACGGACAGGGCCCTATTGGGAGCTTTCTTT.

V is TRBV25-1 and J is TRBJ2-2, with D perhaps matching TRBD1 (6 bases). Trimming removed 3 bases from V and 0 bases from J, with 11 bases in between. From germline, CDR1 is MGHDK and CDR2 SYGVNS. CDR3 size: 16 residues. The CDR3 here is CASSDSRGANTGELFF. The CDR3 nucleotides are TGTGCCAGCAGTGATTCCAGGGGCGCGAACACCGGGGAGCTGTTTTTT.

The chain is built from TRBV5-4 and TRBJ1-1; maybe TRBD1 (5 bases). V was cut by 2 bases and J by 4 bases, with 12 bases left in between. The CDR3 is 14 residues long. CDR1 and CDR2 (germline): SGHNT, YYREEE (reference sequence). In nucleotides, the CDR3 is TGTGCCAGCAGCTTCAGGGTGGAAGCCACTGAAGCTTTCTTT. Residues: CASSFRVEATEAFF.

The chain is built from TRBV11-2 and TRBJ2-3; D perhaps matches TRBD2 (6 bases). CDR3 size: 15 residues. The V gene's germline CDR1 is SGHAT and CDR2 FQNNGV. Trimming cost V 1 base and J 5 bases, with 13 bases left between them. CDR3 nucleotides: TGTGCCAGCAGCTTAGCGGGTTGGCGGGGAGATACGCAGTATTTT. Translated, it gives CASSLAGWRGDTQYF.

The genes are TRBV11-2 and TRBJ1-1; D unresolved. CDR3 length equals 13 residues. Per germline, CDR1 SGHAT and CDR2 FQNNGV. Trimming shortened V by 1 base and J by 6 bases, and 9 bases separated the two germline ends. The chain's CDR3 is CASSLGLSAEAFF. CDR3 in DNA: TGTGCCAGCAGCTTAGGTTTGAGCGCTGAAGCTTTCTTT. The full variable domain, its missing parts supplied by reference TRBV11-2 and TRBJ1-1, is EAGVAQSPRYKIIEKRQSVAFWCNPISGHATLYWYQQILGQGPKLLIQFQNNGVVDDSQLPKDRFSAERLKGVDSTLKIQPAKLEDSAVYLCASSLGLSAEAFFGQGTRLTVV.

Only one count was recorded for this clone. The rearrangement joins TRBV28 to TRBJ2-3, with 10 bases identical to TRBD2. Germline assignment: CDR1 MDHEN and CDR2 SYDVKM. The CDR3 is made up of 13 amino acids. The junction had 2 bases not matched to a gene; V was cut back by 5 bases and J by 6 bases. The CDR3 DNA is TGTGCCAGCAGTCTTAGCGGGAGGGATACGCAGTATTTT. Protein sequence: CASSLSGRDTQYF.

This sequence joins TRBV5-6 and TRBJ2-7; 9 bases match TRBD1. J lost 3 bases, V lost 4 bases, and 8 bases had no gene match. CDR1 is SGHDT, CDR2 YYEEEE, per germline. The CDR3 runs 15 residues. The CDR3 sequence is CASSPPGTGFYEQYF. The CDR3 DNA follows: TGTGCCAGCAGCCCCCCCGGGACAGGGTTCTACGAGCAGTACTTC.

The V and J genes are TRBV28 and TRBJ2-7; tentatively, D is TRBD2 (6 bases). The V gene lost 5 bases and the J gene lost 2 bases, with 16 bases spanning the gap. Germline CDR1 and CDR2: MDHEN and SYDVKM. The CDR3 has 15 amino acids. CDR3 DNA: TGTGCCAGCAGTGAACCGGGACTCACCACCTACGAGCAGTACTTC. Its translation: CASSEPGLTTYEQYF.

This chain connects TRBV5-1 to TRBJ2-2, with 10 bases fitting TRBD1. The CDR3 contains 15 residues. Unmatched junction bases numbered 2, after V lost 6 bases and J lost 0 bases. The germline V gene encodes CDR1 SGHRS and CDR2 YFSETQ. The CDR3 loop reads CASTGTGANTGELFF. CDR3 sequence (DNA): TGCGCCAGCACCGGGACAGGGGCGAACACCGGGGAGCTGTTTTTT.

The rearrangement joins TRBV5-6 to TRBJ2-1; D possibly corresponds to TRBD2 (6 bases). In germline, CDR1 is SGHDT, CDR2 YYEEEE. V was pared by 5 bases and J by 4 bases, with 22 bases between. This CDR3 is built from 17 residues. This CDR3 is CASSPLLVGSRYNEQFF. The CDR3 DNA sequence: TGTGCCAGCAGTCCCCTACTTGTCGGGAGTCGTTACAATGAGCAGTTCTTC.

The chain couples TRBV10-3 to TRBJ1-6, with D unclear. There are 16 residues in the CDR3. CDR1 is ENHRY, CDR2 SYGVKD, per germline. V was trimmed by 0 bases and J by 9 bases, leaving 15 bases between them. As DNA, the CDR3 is TGTGCCATCAGTGAGTCGATGGCAGGAAGGCTTTCACCCCTCCACTTT. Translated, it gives CAISESMAGRLSPLHF.

CDR3 amino acids: CAISKSDRDNSPLHF. Written as DNA, the CDR3 is TGTGCCATCAGTAAATCGGACAGGGATAATTCACCCCTCCACTTT. The chain is built from TRBV10-3 and TRBJ1-6, with 8 bases identical to TRBD1. CDR1 is ENHRY and CDR2 is SYGVKD in the germline V gene. V lost 5 bases and J lost 5; bases outside the gene matches: 5. The CDR3 contains 15 residues.

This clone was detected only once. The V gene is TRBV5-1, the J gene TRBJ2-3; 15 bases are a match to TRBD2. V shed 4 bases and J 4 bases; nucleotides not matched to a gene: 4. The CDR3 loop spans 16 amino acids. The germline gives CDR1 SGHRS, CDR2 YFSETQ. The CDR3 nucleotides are TGCGCCAGCAGCCAGGGACTAGCGGGAGGAGCAGATACGCAGTATTTT. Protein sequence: CASSQGLAGGADTQYF.

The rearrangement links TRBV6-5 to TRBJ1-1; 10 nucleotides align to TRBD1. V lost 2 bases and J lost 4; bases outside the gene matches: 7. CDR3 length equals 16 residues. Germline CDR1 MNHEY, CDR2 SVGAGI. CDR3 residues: CASSYPTGQGLTEAFF. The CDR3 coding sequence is TGTGCCAGCAGTTACCCTACGGGACAGGGGCTCACTGAAGCTTTCTTT.

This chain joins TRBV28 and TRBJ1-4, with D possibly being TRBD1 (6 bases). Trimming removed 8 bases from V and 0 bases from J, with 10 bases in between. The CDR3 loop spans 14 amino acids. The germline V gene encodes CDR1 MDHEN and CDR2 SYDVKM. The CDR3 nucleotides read TGTGCCAGCGGGGAGGGGGCAACTAATGAAAAACTGTTTTTT. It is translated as CASGEGATNEKLFF.